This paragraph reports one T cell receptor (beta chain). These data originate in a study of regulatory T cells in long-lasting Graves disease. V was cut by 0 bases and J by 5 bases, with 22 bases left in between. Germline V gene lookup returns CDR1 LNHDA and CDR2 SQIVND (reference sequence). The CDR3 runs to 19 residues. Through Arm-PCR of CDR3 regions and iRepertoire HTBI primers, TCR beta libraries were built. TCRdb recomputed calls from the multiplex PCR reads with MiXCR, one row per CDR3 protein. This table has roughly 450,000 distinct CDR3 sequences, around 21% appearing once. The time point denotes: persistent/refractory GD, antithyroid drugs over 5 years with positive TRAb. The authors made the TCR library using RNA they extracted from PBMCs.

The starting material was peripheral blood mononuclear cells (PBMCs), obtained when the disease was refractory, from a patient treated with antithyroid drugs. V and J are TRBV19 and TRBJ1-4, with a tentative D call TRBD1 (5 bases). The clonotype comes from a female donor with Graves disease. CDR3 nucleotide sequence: TGTGCCAGTAGTATAGACATCCGACCGGGGCCAGGAGGAAATGAAAAACTGTTTTTT. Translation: CASSIDIRPGPGGNEKLFF.